This T cell receptor (beta chain) was obtained from a study of CD8 T cells in Susac syndrome. In germline, CDR1 is SGDLS, CDR2 YYNGEE. CDR3 length: 15 amino acids. Trimming cost V 3 bases and J 3 bases, with 15 bases left between them. Sequencing of TCR beta was performed on blood CD8+ T cells and on blood CD4+ T cells. Negative isolation yielded CD8+ and CD4+ T cells; FACS enriched TEMRA cells. cDNA came from 0.5 to 1 ug RNA primed by random hexamers. MiXCR was run by TCRdb on the immunoSEQ multiplex PCR reads, yielding one entry per CDR3 protein. The data hold 40,000 to 55,000 distinct CDR3 sequences, with approximately 93% observed a single time.

This TCR was sampled from a human donor with multiple sclerosis. J is TRBJ1-2 and V is TRBV9, with D possibly TRBD1 on 6 matching bases. Sequenced: CD8+ T cells from PBMCs. CDR3 in amino acids: CASSGGTQLYYGYTF. The CDR3 DNA follows: TGTGCCAGCAGCGGGGGGACACAACTGTACTATGGCTACACCTTC.